Below, 10 T cell receptor beta chains from the same sample are listed, as sequenced in a study of regulatory T cells in long-lasting Graves disease. Time point noted: newly diagnosed GD, antithyroid drugs for less than 3 months. PBMC-extracted RNA yielded the TCR library. Sequencing libraries for TCR beta were prepared with iRepertoire HTBI primers and Arm-PCR of CDR3 regions. A single record per CDR3 protein comes from TCRdb applying MiXCR to the multiplex PCR reads. The data show over 200,000 distinct CDR3 sequences, about 20% seen once. This same sample was also taken into another study, of T cells in Graves' hyperthyroidism and ophthalmopathy.

The material was peripheral blood mononuclear cells (PBMCs), obtained at new diagnosis, from a patient treated with antithyroid drugs. The receptors were sampled from a woman in her 30s with Graves disease.

About this clonotype: This may arise from a read error, as a much more abundant clone is one base away. The J gene is TRBJ2-3, the V gene TRBV5-1; D gene uncertain. This CDR3 contains 16 residues. V dropped 4 bases and J dropped 2 bases, with 17 bases sitting between them. Germline V lookup: CDR1 SGHRS, CDR2 YFSETQ. For the CDR3, the DNA is TGCGCCAGCAGCCCCTATCAATGGGTCGTCACAGATACGCAGTATTTT. Translating gives CASSPYQWVVTDTQYF.

The rearrangement links TRBV9 to TRBJ2-3; a weak D match, TRBD1 (6 bases). The CDR3 sequence is 15 residues long. Germline V gene data show CDR1 as SGDLS and CDR2 as YYNGEE. The ends were cut back, 0 bases at V and 8 bases at J, with 16 bases in the middle. The CDR3 protein is CASSVEGGGGATQYF. CDR3 DNA: TGTGCCAGCAGCGTAGAGGGTGGGGGCGGCGCTACGCAGTATTTT.

This clonotype was picked up many times. This chain connects TRBV2 to TRBJ1-2, with D possibly TRBD1 on 5 matching bases. Germline V gene sequence: CDR1 SNHLY, CDR2 FYNNEI. Trimming cost V 5 bases and J 9 bases, with 25 bases left between them. There are 16 residues in the CDR3. CDR3 coding DNA: TGTGCCAGCAGTCCCGCCTACCTTAGGCGGGGGAACAGCTACACCTTC. It encodes CASSPAYLRRGNSYTF.

This clonotype was seen ten or more times. The chain has TRBV7-2 and TRBJ1-2, with D unclear. From germline, CDR1 is SGHTA and CDR2 FQGNSA. This CDR3 has 16 residues. The ends were cut back, 1 base at V and 4 bases at J, with 16 bases in the middle. The CDR3 DNA sequence: TGTGCCAGCAGCTTAGATTTCGCCCCACATTTCTATGGCTACACCTTC. It translates to CASSLDFAPHFYGYTF.

This clonotype was found many times. The CDR3 nucleotides are TGCAGTGCTAGAGGGGGTAACAGGGGGCTTCGAGAGACCCAGTACTTC. Residues: CSARGGNRGLRETQYF. This chain uses TRBV20-1 with TRBJ2-5; TRBD1 matches 9 bases. The CDR3 is 16 residues long. CDR1 DFQATT and CDR2 SNEGSKA come from the germline V gene (reference sequence). Trimming removed 1 base from V and 4 bases from J; junction bases left unmatched: 10.

In this sample, this clonotype turned up many times. The chain has TRBV4-3 and TRBJ2-5; D gene unclear. Germline CDR1 and CDR2: LGHNA and YSLEER. The CDR3 covers 14 residues. V shed 1 base and J shed 4 bases, with 10 bases lying between them. The CDR3 loop reads CASSQVDQRETQYF. In DNA, the CDR3 is TGCGCCAGCAGCCAAGTTGACCAGCGAGAGACCCAGTACTTC.

This clonotype was seen a single time. V and J are TRBV2 and TRBJ2-7; D is uncertain. V lost 8 bases and J 4 bases, leaving 12 bases between the germline ends. Germline V gene sequence: CDR1 SNHLY, CDR2 FYNNEI. The CDR3 extends over 12 amino acids. The CDR3 coding sequence is TGTGCCAGCTCTACAAGACCTTACGAGCAGTACTTC. This gives the protein CASSTRPYEQYF.

The chain combines TRBV19 with TRBJ1-1; TRBD1 is a possible D gene (5 bases). Between the trimmed V and J ends, which lost 5 bases and 5 bases, there was a span of 15 bases. The CDR3 totals 14 residues. CDR1 is LNHDA and CDR2 is SQIVND in the germline V gene (reference sequence). CDR3 loop: CASSVAGMGTEAFF. Written as DNA, the CDR3 is TGTGCCAGTAGTGTAGCAGGGATGGGGACTGAAGCTTTCTTT.

At least ten counts were recorded for this clonotype. This chain uses TRBV18 with TRBJ2-1; 12 bases agree with TRBD1. The CDR3 loop spans 18 amino acids. J gave up 0 bases and V 3 bases, and 6 bases lay outside the gene matches. Germline V gene data show CDR1 as KGHSH and CDR2 as LQKENI. CDR3 nucleotide sequence: TGTGCCAGCTCACCCCTGGGACAGGGGGCGAGCTCCTACAATGAGCAGTTCTTC. Translated: CASSPLGQGASSYNEQFF.

This chain links TRBV7-2 with TRBJ2-3; 10 positions agree with TRBD1. This CDR3 is 17 amino acids long. Germline V gene data show CDR1 as SGHTA and CDR2 as FQGNSA. Trimming at V came to 5 bases and at J to 1 base, leaving 9 bases not matched to a gene. In DNA, the CDR3 is TGTGCCAGCAGCCAAGGTTATGGGACAGGGGGCACAGATACGCAGTATTTT. It is translated as CASSQGYGTGGTDTQYF.